This T cell receptor (beta chain) derives from a study of graft-versus-host responses after intestinal transplantation. Trimming pared 3 bases from V and 12 bases from J, leaving 13 bases between. Germline V gene sequence: CDR1 SGDLS, CDR2 YYNGEE. CDR3 length: 13 amino acids. TCRdb keeps only in-frame clones here, not all; method: immunoSEQ multiplex PCR. Of some 13,000 clones listed, almost 85% are singletons. The chain combines TRBV9 with TRBJ1-6; D not resolved. Material: PBMCs, obtained after intestinal transplantation. The TCR sequence derives from a human patient who received an intestinal transplant, so some T cells may come from the graft donor. The CDR3 bases are TGTGCCAGCAGCGCGGACCTGCCCGGACCCCTCCACTTT. The encoded protein is CASSADLPGPLHF.